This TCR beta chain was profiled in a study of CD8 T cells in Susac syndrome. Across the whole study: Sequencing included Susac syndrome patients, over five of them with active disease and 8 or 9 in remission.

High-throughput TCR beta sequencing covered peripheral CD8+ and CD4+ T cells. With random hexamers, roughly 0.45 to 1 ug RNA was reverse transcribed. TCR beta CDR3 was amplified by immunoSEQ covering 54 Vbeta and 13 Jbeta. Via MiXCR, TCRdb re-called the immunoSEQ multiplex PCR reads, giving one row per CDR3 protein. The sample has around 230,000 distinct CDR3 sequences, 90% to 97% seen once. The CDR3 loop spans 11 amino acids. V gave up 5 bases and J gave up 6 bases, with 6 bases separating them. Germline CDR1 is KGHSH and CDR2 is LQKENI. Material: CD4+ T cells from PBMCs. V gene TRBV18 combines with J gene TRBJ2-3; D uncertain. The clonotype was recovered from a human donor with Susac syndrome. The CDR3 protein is CASSAVDTQYF. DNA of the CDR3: TGTGCCAGCTCAGCCGTCGATACGCAGTATTTT.